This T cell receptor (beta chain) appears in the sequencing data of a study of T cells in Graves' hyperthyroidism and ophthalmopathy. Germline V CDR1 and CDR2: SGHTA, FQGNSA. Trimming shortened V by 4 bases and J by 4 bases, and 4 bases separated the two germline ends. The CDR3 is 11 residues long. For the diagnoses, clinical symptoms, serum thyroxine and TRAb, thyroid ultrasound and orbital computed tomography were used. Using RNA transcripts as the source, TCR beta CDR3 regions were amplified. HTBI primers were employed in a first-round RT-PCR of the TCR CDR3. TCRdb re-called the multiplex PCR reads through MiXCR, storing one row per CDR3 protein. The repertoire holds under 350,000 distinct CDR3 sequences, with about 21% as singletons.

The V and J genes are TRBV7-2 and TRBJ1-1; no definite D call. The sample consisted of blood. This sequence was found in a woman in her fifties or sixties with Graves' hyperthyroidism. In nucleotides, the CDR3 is TGTGCCAGCAGCTCCGTCACTGAAGCTTTCTTT. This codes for CASSSVTEAFF.